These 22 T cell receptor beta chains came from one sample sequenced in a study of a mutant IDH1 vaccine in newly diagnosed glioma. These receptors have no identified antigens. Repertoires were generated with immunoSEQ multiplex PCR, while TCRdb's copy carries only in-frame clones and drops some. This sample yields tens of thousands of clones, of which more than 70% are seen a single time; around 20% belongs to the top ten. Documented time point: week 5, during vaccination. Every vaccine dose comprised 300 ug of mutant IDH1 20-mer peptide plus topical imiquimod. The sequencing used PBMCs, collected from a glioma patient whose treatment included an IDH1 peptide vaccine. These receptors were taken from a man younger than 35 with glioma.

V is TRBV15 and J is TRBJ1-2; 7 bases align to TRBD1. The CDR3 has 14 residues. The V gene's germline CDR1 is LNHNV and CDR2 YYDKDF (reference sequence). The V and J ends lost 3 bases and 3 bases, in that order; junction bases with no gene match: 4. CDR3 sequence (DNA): TGTGCCACCAGCAGGGTCAGGGGGGACTATGGCTACACCTTC. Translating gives CATSRVRGDYGYTF.

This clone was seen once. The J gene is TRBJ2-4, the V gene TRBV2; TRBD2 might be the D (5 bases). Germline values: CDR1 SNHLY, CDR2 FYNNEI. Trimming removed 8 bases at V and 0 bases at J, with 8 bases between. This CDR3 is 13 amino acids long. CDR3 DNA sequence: TGTGCCAGCGGAGGACTAGCCAAAAACATTCAGTACTTC. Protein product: CASGGLAKNIQYF.

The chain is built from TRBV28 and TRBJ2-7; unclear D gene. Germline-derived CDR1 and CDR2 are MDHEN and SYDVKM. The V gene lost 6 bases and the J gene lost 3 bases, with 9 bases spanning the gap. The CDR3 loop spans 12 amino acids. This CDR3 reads CASSLGYYEQYF. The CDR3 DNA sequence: TGTGCCAGCAGCCTGGGTTACTACGAGCAGTACTTC.

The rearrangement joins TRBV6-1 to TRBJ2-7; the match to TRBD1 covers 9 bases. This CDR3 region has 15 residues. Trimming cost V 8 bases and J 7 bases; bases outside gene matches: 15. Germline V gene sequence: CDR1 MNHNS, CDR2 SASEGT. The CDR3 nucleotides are TGTGCCAGCCGCCAACCGGGACAGGGTAGAGGGGAGCAGTACTTC. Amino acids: CASRQPGQGRGEQYF.

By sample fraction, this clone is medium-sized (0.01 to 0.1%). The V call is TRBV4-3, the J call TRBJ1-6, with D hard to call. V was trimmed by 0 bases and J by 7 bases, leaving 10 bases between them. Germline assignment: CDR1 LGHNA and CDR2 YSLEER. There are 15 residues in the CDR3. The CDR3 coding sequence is TGCGCCAGCAGCCAAGATAGGGTGAGCAATTCACCCCTCCACTTT. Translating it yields CASSQDRVSNSPLHF.

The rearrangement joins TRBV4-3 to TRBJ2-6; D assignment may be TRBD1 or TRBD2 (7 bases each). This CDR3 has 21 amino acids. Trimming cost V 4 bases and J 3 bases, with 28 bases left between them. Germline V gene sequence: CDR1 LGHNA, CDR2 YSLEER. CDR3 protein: CASSPGGLTRGGASGANVLTF. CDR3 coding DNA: TGCGCCAGCAGCCCAGGGGGACTTACGAGAGGGGGGGCTAGTGGGGCCAACGTCCTGACTTTC.

The CDR3 sequence: CAWSVGSRRQSEAFF. For the CDR3, the DNA is TGTGCCTGGAGTGTAGGGTCCCGTCGACAGTCTGAAGCTTTCTTT. This chain links TRBV30 with TRBJ1-1; D might be TRBD1 (5 bases). V was clipped by 0 bases and J by 6 bases, with 17 bases between them. Per germline, CDR1 GTSNPN and CDR2 SVGIG (reference sequence). The CDR3 extends over 15 amino acids.

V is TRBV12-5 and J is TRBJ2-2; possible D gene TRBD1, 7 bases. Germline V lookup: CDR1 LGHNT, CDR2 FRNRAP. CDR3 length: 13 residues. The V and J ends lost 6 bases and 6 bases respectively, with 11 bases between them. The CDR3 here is CASGSGGSGELFF. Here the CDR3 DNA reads TGTGCTAGTGGCTCAGGGGGGTCCGGGGAGCTGTTTTTT. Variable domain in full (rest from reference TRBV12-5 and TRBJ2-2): DARVTQTPRHKVTEMGQEVTMRCQPILGHNTVFWYRQTMMQGLELLAYFRNRAPLDDSGMPKDRFSAEMPDATLATLKIQPSEPRDSAVYFCASGSGGSGELFFGEGSRLTVL.

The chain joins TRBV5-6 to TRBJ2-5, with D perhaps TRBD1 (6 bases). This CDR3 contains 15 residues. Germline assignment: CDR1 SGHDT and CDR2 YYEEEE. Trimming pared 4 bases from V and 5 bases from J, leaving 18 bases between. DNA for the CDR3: TGTGCCAGCAGCCTCGACCAGGGGTGGGAGGAGACCCAGTACTTC. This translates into CASSLDQGWEETQYF.

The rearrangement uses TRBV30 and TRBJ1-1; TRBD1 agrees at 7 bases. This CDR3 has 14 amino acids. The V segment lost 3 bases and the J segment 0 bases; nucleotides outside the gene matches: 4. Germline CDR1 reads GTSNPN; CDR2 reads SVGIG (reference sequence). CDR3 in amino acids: CAWSLGTVNTEAFF. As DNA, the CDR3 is TGTGCCTGGAGCCTTGGGACAGTGAACACTGAAGCTTTCTTT. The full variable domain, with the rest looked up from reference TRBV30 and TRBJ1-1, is SQTIHQWPATLVQPVGSPLSLECTVEGTSNPNLYWYRQAAGRGLQLLFYSVGIGQISSEVPQNLSASRPQDRQFILSSKKLLLSDSGFYLCAWSLGTVNTEAFFGQGTRLTVV.

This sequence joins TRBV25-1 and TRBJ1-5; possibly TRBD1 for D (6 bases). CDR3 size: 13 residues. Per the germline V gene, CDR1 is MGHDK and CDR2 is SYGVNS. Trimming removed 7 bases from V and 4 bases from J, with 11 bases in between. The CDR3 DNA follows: TGTGCCAGCATGGGAACAGGGAATCAGCCCCAGCATTTT. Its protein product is CASMGTGNQPQHF.

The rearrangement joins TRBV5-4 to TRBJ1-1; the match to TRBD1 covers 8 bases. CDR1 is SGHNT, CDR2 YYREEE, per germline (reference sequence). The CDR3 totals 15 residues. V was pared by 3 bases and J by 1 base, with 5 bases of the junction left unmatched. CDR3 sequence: CASSYKGTGNTEAFF. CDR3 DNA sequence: TGTGCCAGCAGCTACAAGGGGACAGGGAACACTGAAGCTTTCTTT.

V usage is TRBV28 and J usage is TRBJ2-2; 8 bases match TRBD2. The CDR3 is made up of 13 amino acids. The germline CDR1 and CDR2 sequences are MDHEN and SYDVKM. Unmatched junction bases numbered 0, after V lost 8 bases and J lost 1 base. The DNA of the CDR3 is TGTGCCAGCCGGGGGGGGAACACCGGGGAGCTGTTTTTT. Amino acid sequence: CASRGGNTGELFF.

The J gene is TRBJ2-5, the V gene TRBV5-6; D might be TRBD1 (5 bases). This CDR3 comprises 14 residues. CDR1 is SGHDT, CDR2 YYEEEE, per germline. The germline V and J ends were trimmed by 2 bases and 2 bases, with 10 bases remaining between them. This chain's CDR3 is CASSFSGLQETQYF. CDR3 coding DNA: TGTGCCAGCAGCTTTTCAGGGCTTCAAGAGACCCAGTACTTC.

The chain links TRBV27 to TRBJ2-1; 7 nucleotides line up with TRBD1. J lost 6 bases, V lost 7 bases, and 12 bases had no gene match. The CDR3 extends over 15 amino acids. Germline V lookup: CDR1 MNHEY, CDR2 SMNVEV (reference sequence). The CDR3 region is CASTEQGRRSNEQFF. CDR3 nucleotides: TGTGCCAGCACCGAACAGGGGCGTCGAAGCAATGAGCAGTTCTTC.

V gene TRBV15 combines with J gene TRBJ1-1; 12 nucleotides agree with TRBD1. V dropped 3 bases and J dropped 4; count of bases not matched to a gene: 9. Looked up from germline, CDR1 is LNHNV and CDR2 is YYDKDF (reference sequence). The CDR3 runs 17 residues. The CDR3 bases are TGTGCCACCAGCAGCCTGCCGGGACAGGGGGCGTTCACTGAAGCTTTCTTT. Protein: CATSSLPGQGAFTEAFF. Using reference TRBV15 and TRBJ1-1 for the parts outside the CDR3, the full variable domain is DAMVIQNPRYQVTQFGKPVTLSCSQTLNHNVMYWYQQKSSQAPKLLFHYYDKDFNNEADTPDNFQSRRPNTSFCFLDIRSPGLGDTAMYLCATSSLPGQGAFTEAFFGQGTRLTVV.

The CDR3 loop is CASSPSARSNQPQHF. The CDR3 coding sequence is TGTGCCAGCAGTCCTAGTGCTAGGAGCAATCAGCCCCAGCATTTT. The chain combines TRBV6-6 with TRBJ1-5; D gene ambiguous. Trimming left V 5 bases short and J 1 base short, with 12 bases between. CDR3 size: 15 residues. Germline CDR1 reads MNHNY; CDR2 reads SVGAGI (reference sequence).

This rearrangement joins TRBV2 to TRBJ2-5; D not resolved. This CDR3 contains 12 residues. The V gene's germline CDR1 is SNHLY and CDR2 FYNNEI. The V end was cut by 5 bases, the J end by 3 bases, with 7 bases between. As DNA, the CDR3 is TGTGCCAGCAGTCCGTCGGAAGAGACCCAGTACTTC. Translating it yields CASSPSEETQYF. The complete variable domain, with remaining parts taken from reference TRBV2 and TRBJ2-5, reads EPEVTQTPSHQVTQMGQEVILRCVPISNHLYFYWYRQILGQKVEFLVSFYNNEISEKSEIFDDQFSVERPDGSNFTLKIRSTKLEDSAMYFCASSPSEETQYFGPGTRLLVL.

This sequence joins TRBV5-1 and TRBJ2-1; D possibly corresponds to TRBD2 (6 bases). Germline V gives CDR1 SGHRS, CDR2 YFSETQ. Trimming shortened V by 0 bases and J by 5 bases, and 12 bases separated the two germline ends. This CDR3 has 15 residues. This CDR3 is CASSLVLANHNEQFF. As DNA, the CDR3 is TGCGCCAGCAGCTTGGTACTAGCTAACCACAATGAGCAGTTCTTC.

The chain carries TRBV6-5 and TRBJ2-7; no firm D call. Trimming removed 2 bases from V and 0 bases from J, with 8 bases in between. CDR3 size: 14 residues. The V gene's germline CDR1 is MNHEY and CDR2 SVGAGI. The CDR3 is CASSYRDTSYEQYF. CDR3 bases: TGTGCCAGCAGTTACAGAGACACCTCCTACGAGCAGTACTTC.

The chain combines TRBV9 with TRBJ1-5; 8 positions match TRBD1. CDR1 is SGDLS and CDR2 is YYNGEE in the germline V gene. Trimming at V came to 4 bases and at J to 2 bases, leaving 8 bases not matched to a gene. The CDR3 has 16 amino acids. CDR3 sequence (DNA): TGTGCCAGCAGCCGAGGGACAGGTACAGGCAATCAGCCCCAGCATTTT. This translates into CASSRGTGTGNQPQHF.

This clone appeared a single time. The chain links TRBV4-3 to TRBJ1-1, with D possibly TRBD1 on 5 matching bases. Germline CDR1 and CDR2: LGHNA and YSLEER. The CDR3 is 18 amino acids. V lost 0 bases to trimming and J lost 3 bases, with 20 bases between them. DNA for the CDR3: TGCGCCAGCAGCCAAGATCTGTATAAGCAGGGTGTTTACACTGAAGCTTTCTTT. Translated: CASSQDLYKQGVYTEAFF.